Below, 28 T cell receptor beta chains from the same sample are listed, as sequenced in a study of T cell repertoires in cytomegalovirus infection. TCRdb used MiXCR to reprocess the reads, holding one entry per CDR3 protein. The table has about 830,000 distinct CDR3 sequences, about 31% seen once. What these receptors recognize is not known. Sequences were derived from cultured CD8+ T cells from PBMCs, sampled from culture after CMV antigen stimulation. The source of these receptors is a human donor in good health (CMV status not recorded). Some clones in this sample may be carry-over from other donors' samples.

The chain's CDR3 is CASSFSLASYNEQFF. The CDR3, as DNA: TGTGCCAGCAGTTTTTCGCTAGCTTCCTACAATGAGCAGTTCTTC. The chain is built from TRBV12-3 or TRBV12-4 and TRBJ2-1, with a possible D match to TRBD2 (5 bases). V was trimmed by 3 bases and J by 1 base, leaving 10 bases between them. The CDR3 is made up of 15 amino acids.

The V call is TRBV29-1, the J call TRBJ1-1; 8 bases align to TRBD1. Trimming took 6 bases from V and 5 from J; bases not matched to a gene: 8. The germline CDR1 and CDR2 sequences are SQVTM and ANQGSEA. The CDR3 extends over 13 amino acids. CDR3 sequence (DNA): TGCAGCGTGGACAGGGAGGGTGGGACTGAAGCTTTCTTT. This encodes CSVDREGGTEAFF.

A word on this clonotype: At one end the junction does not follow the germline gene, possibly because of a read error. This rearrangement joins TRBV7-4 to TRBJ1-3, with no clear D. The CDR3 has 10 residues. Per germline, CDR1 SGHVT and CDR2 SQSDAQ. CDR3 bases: TGTGCCAGCAAAATGGATACCACATATTTT. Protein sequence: CASKMDTTYF. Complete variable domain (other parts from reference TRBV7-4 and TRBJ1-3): GAGVSQSPRYKVAKRGRDVALRCDSISGHVTLYWYRQTLGQGSEVLTYSQSDAQRDKSGRPSGRFSAERPERSVSTLKIQRTEQGDSAVYLCASKMDTTYFGEGSWLTVV.

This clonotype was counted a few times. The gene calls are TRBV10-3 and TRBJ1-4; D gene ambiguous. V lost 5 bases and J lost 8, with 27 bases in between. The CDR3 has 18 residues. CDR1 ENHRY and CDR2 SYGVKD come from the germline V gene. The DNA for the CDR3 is TGTGCCATCAGTACAAATATTGGTGAAGTGGCCCGAGGGGAAAAACTGTTTTTT. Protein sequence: CAISTNIGEVARGEKLFF.

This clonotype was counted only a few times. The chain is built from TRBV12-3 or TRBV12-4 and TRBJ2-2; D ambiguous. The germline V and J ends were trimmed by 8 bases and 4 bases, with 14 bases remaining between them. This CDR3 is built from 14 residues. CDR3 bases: TGTGCCAGCGTTTCCTCAGGAGTCACCGGGGAGCTGTTTTTT. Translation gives CASVSSGVTGELFF.

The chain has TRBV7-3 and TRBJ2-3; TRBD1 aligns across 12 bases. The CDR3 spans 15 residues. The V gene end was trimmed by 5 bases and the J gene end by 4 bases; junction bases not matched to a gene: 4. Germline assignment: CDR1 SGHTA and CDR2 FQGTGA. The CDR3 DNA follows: TGTGCCAGCAGCGCCGGGACAGGGGGCTCAGATACGCAGTATTTT. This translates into CASSAGTGGSDTQYF.

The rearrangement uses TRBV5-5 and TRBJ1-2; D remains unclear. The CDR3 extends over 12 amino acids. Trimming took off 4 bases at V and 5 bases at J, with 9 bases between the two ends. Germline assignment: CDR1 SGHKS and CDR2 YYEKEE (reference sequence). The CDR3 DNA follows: TGTGCCAGCAGCGTGGACGGATATGGCTACACCTTC. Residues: CASSVDGYGYTF.

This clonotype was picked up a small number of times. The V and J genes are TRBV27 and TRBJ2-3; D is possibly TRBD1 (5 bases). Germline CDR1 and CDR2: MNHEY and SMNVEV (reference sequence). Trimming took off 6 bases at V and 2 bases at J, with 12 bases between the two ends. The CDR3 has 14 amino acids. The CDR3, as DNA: TGTGCCAGCAGCTTCGGCAGGGCCACAGATACGCAGTATTTT. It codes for CASSFGRATDTQYF.

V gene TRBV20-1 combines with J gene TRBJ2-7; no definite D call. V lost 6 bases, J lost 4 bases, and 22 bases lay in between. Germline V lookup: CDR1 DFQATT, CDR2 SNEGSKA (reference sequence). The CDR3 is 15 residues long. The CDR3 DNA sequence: TGCAGTGCCCCTGGGTTGGGAACTCATTCTTACGAGCAGTACGTC. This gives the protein CSAPGLGTHSYEQYV.

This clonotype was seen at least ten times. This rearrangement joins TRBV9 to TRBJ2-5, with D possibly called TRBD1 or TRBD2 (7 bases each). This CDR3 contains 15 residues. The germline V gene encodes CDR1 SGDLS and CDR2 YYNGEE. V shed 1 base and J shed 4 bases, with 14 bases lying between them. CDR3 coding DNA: TGTGCCAGCAGCGTAAGGGAGGGACAGTTAGAGACCCAGTACTTC. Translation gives CASSVREGQLETQYF.

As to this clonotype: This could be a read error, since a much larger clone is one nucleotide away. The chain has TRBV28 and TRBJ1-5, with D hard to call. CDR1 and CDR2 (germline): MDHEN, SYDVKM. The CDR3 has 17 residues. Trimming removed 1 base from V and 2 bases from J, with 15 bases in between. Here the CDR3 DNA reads TGTGCCAGCAGTTTATCAATAGGGCGGCTTCGCAATCAGCCCCAGCATTTT. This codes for CASSLSIGRLRNQPQHF.

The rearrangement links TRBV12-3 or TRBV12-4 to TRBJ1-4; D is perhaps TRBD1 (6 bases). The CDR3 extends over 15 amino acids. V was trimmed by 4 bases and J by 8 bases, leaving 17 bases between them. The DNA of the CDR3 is TGTGCCAGCAGTTCCGGCGACAGGTCAACCGAAAAACTGTTTTTT. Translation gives CASSSGDRSTEKLFF.

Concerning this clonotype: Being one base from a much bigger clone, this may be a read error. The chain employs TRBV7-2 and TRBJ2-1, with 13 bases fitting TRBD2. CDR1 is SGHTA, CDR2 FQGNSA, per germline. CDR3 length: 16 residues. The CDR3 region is CANSLGLAGLYNEQFF. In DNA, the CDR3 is TGTGCCAACAGCTTGGGACTAGCGGGGTTGTACAATGAGCAGTTCTTC.

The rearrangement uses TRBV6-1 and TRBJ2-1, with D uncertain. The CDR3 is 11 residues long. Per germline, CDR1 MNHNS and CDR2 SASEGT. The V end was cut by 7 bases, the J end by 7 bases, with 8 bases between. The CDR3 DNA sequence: TGTGCCAGCAAATCTGAGAATGAGCAGTTCTTC. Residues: CASKSENEQFF.

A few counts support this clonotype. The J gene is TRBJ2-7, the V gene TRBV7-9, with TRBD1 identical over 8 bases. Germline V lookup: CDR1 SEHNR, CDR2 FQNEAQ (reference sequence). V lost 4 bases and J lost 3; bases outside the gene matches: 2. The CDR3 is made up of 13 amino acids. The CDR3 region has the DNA TGTGCCAGCAGCTGGACAGGGTACTACGAGCAGTACTTC. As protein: CASSWTGYYEQYF.

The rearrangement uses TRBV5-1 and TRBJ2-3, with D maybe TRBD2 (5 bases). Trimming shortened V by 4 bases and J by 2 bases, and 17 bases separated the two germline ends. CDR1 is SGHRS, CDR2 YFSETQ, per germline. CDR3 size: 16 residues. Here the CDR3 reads CASSPRGVQHTDTQYF. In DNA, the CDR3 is TGCGCCAGCAGCCCCCGGGGAGTCCAGCACACAGATACGCAGTATTTT.

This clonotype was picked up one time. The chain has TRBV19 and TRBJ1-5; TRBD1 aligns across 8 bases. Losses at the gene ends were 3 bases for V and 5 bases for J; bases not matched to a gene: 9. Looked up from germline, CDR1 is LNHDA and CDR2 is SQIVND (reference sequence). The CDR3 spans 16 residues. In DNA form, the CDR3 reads TGTGCCAGTAGTATTATCAGGGGGCGCGGTGATCAGCCCCAGCATTTT. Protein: CASSIIRGRGDQPQHF.

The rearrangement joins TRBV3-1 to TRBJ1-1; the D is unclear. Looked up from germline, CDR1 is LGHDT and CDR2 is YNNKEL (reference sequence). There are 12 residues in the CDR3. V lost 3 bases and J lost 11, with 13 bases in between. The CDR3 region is CASSHTDEVAFF. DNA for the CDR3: TGTGCCAGCAGCCACACGGACGAAGTGGCTTTCTTT.

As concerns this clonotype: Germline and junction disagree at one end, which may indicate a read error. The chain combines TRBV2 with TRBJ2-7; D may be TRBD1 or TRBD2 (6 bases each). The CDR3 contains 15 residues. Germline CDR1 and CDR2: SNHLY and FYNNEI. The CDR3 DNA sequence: TGTGCCGGCAGGGGCGGCGGGGCAATGGAGAACGAGCAGTACTTC. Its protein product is CAGRGGGAMENEQYF.

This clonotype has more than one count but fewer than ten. The CDR3: CASSSSSGGYEQYV. The CDR3 nucleotides are TGTGCCAGCAGTTCCTCTAGCGGGGGGTACGAGCAGTACGTC. J is TRBJ2-7 and V is TRBV2, with 11 bases that match TRBD2. Germline lookup yields CDR1 SNHLY and CDR2 FYNNEI. The ends lost 5 bases at V and 4 bases at J; junction bases unmatched: 4. The CDR3 extends over 14 amino acids.

The CDR3 loop reads CSVIGEDRGFYEQYV. CDR3 coding DNA: TGCAGCGTCATTGGTGAAGACAGGGGATTCTACGAGCAGTACGTC. J is TRBJ2-7 and V is TRBV29-1; 8 bases are a match to TRBD1. With 6 bases clipped from V and 3 bases from J, the junction kept 13 bases outside the gene matches. The CDR3 spans 15 residues. Per germline, CDR1 SQVTM and CDR2 ANQGSEA.

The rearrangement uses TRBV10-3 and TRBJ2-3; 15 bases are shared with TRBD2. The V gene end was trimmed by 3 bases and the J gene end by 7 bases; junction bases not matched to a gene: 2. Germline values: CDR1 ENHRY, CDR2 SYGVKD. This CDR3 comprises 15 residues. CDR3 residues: CAISEGTSGGYTQYF. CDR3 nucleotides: TGTGCCATCAGTGAAGGGACTAGCGGGGGGTATACGCAGTATTTT.

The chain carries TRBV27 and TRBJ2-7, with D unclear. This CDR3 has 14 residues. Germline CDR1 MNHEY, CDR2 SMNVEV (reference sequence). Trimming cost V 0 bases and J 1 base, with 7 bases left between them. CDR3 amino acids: CASSLSPHSYEQYF. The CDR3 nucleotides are TGTGCCAGCAGTTTATCCCCCCATTCCTACGAGCAGTACTTC.

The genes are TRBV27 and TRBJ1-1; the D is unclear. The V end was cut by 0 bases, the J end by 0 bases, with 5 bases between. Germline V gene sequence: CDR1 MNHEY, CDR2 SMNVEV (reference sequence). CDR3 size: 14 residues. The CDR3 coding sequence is TGTGCCAGCAGTTTATCGAATTTGAACACTGAAGCTTTCTTT. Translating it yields CASSLSNLNTEAFF.

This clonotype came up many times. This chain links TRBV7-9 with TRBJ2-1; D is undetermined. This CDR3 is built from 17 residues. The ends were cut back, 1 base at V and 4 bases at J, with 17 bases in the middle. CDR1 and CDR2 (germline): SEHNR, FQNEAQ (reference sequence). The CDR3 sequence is CASSLVIRPTSYNEQFF. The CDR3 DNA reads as TGTGCCAGCAGCTTAGTTATCCGACCAACCTCGTACAATGAGCAGTTCTTC.

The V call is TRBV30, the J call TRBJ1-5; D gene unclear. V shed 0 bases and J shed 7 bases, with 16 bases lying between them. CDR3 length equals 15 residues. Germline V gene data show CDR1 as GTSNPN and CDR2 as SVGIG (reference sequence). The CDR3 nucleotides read TGTGCCTGGAGTGTACGTGTTATCAAAAGGCAGCCCCAGCATTTT. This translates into CAWSVRVIKRQPQHF.

The CDR3 coding sequence is TGTGCCAGCAGCTTAGTGGGAGGGACGGGGTATGGCTACACCTTC. Its protein product is CASSLVGGTGYGYTF. The chain joins TRBV7-6 to TRBJ1-2; a weak D match, TRBD1 (5 bases). CDR1 and CDR2 from the germline V gene are SGHVS and FNYEAQ. V was trimmed by 1 base and J by 5 bases, leaving 14 bases between them. CDR3 length: 15 residues.

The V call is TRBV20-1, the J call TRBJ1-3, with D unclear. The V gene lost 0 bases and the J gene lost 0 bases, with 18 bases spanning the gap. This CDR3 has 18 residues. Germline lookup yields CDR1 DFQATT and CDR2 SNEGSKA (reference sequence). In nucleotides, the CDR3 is TGCAGTGCTAGAGATCGGGCAGCAGCCTCGTACTCTGGAAACACCATATATTTT. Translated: CSARDRAAASYSGNTIYF.